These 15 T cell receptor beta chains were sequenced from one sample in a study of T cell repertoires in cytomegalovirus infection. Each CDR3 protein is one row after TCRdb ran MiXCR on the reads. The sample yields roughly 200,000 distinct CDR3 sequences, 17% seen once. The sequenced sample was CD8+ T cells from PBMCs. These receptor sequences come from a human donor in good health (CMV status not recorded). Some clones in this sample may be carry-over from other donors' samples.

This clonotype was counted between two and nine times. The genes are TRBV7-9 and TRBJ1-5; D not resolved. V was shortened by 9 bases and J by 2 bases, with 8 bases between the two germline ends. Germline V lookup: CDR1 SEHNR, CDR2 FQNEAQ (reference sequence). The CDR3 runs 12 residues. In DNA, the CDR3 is TGTGCCAGTACTCTGGGCAATCAGCCCCAGCATTTT. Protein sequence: CASTLGNQPQHF.

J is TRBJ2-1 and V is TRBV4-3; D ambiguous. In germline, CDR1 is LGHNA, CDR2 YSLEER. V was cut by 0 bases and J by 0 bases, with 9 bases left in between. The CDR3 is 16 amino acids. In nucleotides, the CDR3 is TGCGCCAGCAGCCAAGACCTCCATAGCTCCTACAATGAGCAGTTCTTC. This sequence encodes CASSQDLHSSYNEQFF.

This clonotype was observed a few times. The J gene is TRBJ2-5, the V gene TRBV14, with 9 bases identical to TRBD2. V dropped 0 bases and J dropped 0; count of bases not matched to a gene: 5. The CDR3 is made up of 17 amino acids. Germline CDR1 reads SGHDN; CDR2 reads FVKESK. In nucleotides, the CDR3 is TGTGCCAGCAGCCAAGATTCGGTAGCGGGGGACCAAGAGACCCAGTACTTC. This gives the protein CASSQDSVAGDQETQYF. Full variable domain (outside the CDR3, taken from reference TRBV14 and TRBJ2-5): EAGVTQFPSHSVIEKGQTVTLRCDPISGHDNLYWYRRVMGKEIKFLLHFVKESKQDESGMPNNRFLAERTGGTYSTLKVQPAELEDSGVYFCASSQDSVAGDQETQYFGPGTRLLVL.

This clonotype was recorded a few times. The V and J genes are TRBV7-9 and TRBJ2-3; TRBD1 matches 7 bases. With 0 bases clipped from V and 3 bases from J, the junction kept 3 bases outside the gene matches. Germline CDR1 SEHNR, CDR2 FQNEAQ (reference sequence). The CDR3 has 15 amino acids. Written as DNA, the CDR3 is TGTGCCAGCAGCTTAGCGGACAGGTCGACAGATACGCAGTATTTT. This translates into CASSLADRSTDTQYF.

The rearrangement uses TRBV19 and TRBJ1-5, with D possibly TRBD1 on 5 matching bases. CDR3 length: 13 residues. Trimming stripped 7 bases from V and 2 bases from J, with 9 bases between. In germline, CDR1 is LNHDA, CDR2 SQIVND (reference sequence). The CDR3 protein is CASTIGGNQPQHF. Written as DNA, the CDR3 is TGTGCCAGTACCATAGGGGGCAATCAGCCCCAGCATTTT.

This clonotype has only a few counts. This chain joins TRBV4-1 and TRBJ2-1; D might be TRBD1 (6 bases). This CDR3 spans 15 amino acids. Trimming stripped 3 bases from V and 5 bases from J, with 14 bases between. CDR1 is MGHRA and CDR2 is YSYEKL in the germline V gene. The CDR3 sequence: CASSQAGTKHNEQFF. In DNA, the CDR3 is TGCGCCAGCAGCCAGGCCGGGACAAAGCACAATGAGCAGTTCTTC.

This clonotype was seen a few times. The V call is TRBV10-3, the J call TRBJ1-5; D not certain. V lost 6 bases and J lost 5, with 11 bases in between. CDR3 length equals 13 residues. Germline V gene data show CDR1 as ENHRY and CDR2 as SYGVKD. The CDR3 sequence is CAIRLDSDQPQHF. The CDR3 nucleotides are TGTGCCATCAGGTTGGACTCTGATCAGCCCCAGCATTTT.

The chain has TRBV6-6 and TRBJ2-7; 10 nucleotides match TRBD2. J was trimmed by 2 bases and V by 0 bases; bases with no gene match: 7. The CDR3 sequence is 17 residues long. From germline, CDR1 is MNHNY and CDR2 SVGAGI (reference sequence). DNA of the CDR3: TGTGCCAGCAGTTACTCGAGAAGGACTAGCGGACCCTACGAGCAGTACTTC. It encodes CASSYSRRTSGPYEQYF.

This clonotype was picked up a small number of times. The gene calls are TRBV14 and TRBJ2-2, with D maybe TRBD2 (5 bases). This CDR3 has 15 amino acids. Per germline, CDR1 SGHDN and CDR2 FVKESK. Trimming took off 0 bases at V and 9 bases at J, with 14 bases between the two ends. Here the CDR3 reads CASSQDEGFRWELFF. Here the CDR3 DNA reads TGTGCCAGCAGCCAAGACGAGGGTTTTCGCTGGGAGCTGTTTTTT.

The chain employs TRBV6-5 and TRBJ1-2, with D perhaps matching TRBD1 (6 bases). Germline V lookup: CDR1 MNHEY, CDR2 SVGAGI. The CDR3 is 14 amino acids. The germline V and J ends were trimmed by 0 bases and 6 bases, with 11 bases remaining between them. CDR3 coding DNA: TGTGCCAGCAGTTACTCGTCCAGGGGTGATGGCTACACCTTC. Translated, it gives CASSYSSRGDGYTF.

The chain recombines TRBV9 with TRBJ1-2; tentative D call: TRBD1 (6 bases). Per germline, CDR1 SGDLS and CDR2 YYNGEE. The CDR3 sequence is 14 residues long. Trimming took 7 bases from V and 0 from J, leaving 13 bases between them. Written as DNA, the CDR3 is TGTGCCAGCTCCCCAAGGGGGACTAACTATGGCTACACCTTC. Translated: CASSPRGTNYGYTF.

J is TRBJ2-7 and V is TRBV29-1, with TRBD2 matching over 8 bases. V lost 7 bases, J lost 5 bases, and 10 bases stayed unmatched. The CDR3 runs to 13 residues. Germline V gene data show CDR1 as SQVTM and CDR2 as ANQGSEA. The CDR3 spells CSAGGGHIHEQYF. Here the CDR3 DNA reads TGCAGCGCGGGGGGGGGCCATATCCACGAGCAGTACTTC.

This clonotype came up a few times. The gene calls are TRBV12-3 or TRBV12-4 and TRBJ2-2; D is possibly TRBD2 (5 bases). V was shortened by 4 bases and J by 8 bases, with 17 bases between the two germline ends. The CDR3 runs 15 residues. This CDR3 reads CASSSPGSGRGELFF. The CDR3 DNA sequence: TGTGCCAGCAGTTCTCCGGGATCCGGAAGAGGGGAGCTGTTTTTT.

The CDR3 loop reads CASSLIWDEDGYTF. In DNA form, the CDR3 reads TGCGCCAGCAGCCTGATATGGGATGAGGATGGCTACACCTTC. V is TRBV4-1 and J is TRBJ1-2; D unclear. Trimming cost V 4 bases and J 6 bases, with 15 bases left between them. The germline gives CDR1 MGHRA, CDR2 YSYEKL. The CDR3 contains 14 residues.

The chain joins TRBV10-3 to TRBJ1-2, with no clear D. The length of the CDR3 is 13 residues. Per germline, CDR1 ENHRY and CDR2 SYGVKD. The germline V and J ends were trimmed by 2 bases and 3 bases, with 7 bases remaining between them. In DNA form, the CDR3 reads TGTGCCATCAGTGAGGGGGATGACTATGGCTACACCTTC. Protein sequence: CAISEGDDYGYTF.